The 27 T cell receptor beta chains in this list originate from one sample, sequenced in a study of blood T cell repertoires in COVID-19. Some clones are missing from TCRdb's copy, which holds only in-frame ones; the method was immunoSEQ multiplex PCR. The repertoire has over 100,000 clones, 86% of them found once; the top ten carry over 10%. Source material: peripheral blood. Receptor source: a woman aged 70-85 years with COVID-19, enrolled during active disease.

This chain links TRBV7-8 with TRBJ1-1, with D perhaps matching TRBD1 (5 bases). V was shortened by 5 bases and J by 0 bases, with 16 bases between the two germline ends. The CDR3 loop spans 16 amino acids. Germline CDR1 is SGHVS and CDR2 is FQNEAQ. CDR3 nucleotides: TGTGCCAGCAGCACCAACAGGTTGTGGATGAACACTGAAGCTTTCTTT. It specifies CASSTNRLWMNTEAFF.

V is TRBV7-9 and J is TRBJ1-4; perhaps TRBD1 as D (6 bases). The CDR3 sequence is 15 residues long. The germline V and J ends were trimmed by 5 bases and 8 bases, with 18 bases remaining between them. Germline loops: CDR1 SEHNR, CDR2 FQNEAQ (reference sequence). CDR3 residues: CASSPGAPSWEKLFF. Here the CDR3 DNA reads TGTGCCAGCAGCCCAGGGGCCCCGTCGTGGGAAAAACTGTTTTTT.

The chain carries TRBV15 and TRBJ2-4; TRBD1 might be the D (5 bases). Germline CDR1 reads LNHNV; CDR2 reads YYDKDF (reference sequence). This CDR3 region has 18 residues. Trimming took off 5 bases at V and 0 bases at J, with 20 bases between the two ends. CDR3 sequence (DNA): TGTGCCACCAGCCCCCCGAGCCACAGGTTTCTAGCCAAAAACATTCAGTACTTC. Encoded protein: CATSPPSHRFLAKNIQYF.

J is TRBJ1-2 and V is TRBV6-1; perhaps TRBD1 as D (5 bases). Germline CDR1 is MNHNS and CDR2 is SASEGT. Trimming pared 2 bases from V and 4 bases from J, leaving 20 bases between. The CDR3 is made up of 17 amino acids. CDR3 bases: TGTGCCAGCAGTGAAAAATGGAGTAGGGGAGGCAGCTATGGCTACACCTTC. This sequence encodes CASSEKWSRGGSYGYTF.

The J gene is TRBJ1-1, the V gene TRBV28, with a possible D match to TRBD1 (5 bases). CDR1 and CDR2 (germline): MDHEN, SYDVKM. The CDR3 loop spans 13 amino acids. The V gene lost 5 bases and the J gene lost 1 base, with 8 bases spanning the gap. CDR3 DNA sequence: TGTGCCAGCAGTGCCGGGGGGAACACTGAAGCTTTCTTT. Translated, it gives CASSAGGNTEAFF.

The chain is built from TRBV30 and TRBJ1-5; D unclear. This CDR3 region has 14 residues. Germline V gene sequence: CDR1 GTSNPN, CDR2 SVGIG (reference sequence). V was clipped by 0 bases and J by 3 bases, with 9 bases between them. The CDR3 here is CAWSVGRPNQPQHF. CDR3 bases: TGTGCCTGGAGTGTCGGCAGGCCCAATCAGCCCCAGCATTTT. Full variable domain (remainder filled in from reference TRBV30 and TRBJ1-5): SQTIHQWPATLVQPVGSPLSLECTVEGTSNPNLYWYRQAAGRGLQLLFYSVGIGQISSEVPQNLSASRPQDRQFILSSKKLLLSDSGFYLCAWSVGRPNQPQHFGDGTRLSIL.

This chain uses TRBV5-1 with TRBJ2-2, with a tentative D call TRBD1 (5 bases). Germline loops: CDR1 SGHRS, CDR2 YFSETQ. V lost 1 base and J lost 7, with 14 bases in between. The CDR3 is 15 amino acids. CDR3 in amino acids: CASSLSQGVGGELFF. CDR3 DNA sequence: TGCGCCAGCAGCTTGTCGCAGGGCGTGGGCGGGGAGCTGTTTTTT. Drawing the rest from reference TRBV5-1 and TRBJ2-2, the complete variable domain is KAGVTQTPRYLIKTRGQQVTLSCSPISGHRSVSWYQQTPGQGLQFLFEYFSETQRNKGNFPGRFSGRQFSNSRSEMNVSTLELGDSALYLCASSLSQGVGGELFFGEGSRLTVL.

This clone showed up just once. The gene calls are TRBV12-3 or TRBV12-4 and TRBJ1-4; D not certain. Deletions cut 6 bases from V and 3 bases from J, with 8 bases between. This CDR3 comprises 13 residues. CDR3: CASSGVANEKLFF. CDR3 DNA: TGTGCCAGCAGCGGGGTAGCTAATGAAAAACTGTTTTTT.

Here the CDR3 reads CASTEAGQIRTDTQYF. In nucleotides, the CDR3 is TGTGCCAGTACCGAAGCGGGACAAATTCGCACAGATACGCAGTATTTT. This rearrangement joins TRBV19 to TRBJ2-3; possibly TRBD2 for D (7 bases). V was clipped by 7 bases and J by 1 base, with 18 bases between them. Per germline, CDR1 LNHDA and CDR2 SQIVND (reference sequence). CDR3 length: 16 amino acids.

This chain uses TRBV19 with TRBJ1-1, with 7 bases fitting TRBD1. Germline-derived CDR1 and CDR2 are LNHDA and SQIVND (reference sequence). V trimming: 5 bases; J trimming: 7 bases; junction bases outside the gene matches: 4. The CDR3 length is 12 residues. The CDR3 coding sequence is TGTGCCAGTAGTCCACGGGACAGTGAAGCTTTCTTT. This codes for CASSPRDSEAFF.

V is TRBV6-6 and J is TRBJ1-5; D call uncertain. Trimming removed 5 bases at V and 0 bases at J, with 8 bases between. The V gene's germline CDR1 is MNHNY and CDR2 SVGAGI (reference sequence). This CDR3 spans 14 amino acids. The CDR3 reads CASSPADSNQPQHF. The CDR3 DNA follows: TGTGCCAGCAGTCCCGCAGATAGCAATCAGCCCCAGCATTTT.

The V gene is TRBV6-6, the J gene TRBJ1-1; 8 bases align to TRBD1. CDR3 size: 14 residues. Trimming took 2 bases from V and 4 from J; bases not matched to a gene: 3. CDR1 MNHNY and CDR2 SVGAGI come from the germline V gene (reference sequence). CDR3 in amino acids: CASSYDRGGTEAFF. In nucleotides, the CDR3 is TGTGCCAGCAGTTACGACAGGGGCGGCACTGAAGCTTTCTTT.

This clone showed up just once. V gene TRBV24-1 combines with J gene TRBJ1-2; 7 nucleotides agree with TRBD1. The CDR3 runs 14 residues. V lost 2 bases, J lost 8 bases, and 7 bases stayed unmatched. Germline assignment: CDR1 KGHDR and CDR2 SFDVKD. The CDR3 nucleotides read TGTGCCACCAGTGATTCTCCGGGACAGAACGGCTACACCTTC. As protein: CATSDSPGQNGYTF.

This clone was seen once. V is TRBV30 and J is TRBJ1-6, with D tentatively TRBD1 (5 bases). CDR3 length: 15 amino acids. The germline V and J ends were trimmed by 3 bases and 8 bases, with 17 bases remaining between them. The germline V gene has CDR1 GTSNPN and CDR2 SVGIG (reference sequence). In nucleotides, the CDR3 is TGTGCCTGGAGCCCCCCGGGACGGGGGGATTCACCCCTCCACTTT. Its protein product is CAWSPPGRGDSPLHF.

This chain joins TRBV5-1 and TRBJ1-4, with D maybe TRBD1 (5 bases). CDR1 and CDR2 (germline): SGHRS, YFSETQ. The CDR3 spans 16 residues. Trimming took 0 bases from V and 3 from J, leaving 12 bases between them. The CDR3 region has the DNA TGCGCCAGCAGCTTGGAATTAGGGGTGGCTAATGAAAAACTGTTTTTT. This sequence encodes CASSLELGVANEKLFF.

V and J are TRBV5-5 and TRBJ2-2, with 10 bases matching TRBD1. Germline CDR1 and CDR2: SGHKS and YYEKEE (reference sequence). The CDR3 runs to 16 residues. V was clipped by 1 base and J by 7 bases; unmatched bases: 7. Here the CDR3 DNA reads TGTGCCAGCAGCTTGCTCCGACAGGGGGCGGGCGGGGAGCTGTTTTTT. Amino acid sequence: CASSLLRQGAGGELFF.

V gene TRBV28 combines with J gene TRBJ2-7, with 7 bases that match TRBD1. The germline V gene has CDR1 MDHEN and CDR2 SYDVKM. Trimming cost V 6 bases and J 2 bases; bases outside gene matches: 10. The CDR3 is 15 amino acids. CDR3 DNA sequence: TGTGCCAGCAGCCCGGACAGGCTAGGCACCTACGAGCAGTACTTC. This encodes CASSPDRLGTYEQYF.

This chain links TRBV2 with TRBJ2-5; D not certain. The germline CDR1 and CDR2 sequences are SNHLY and FYNNEI. The CDR3 runs 12 residues. The V gene lost 4 bases and the J gene lost 4 bases, with 7 bases spanning the gap. The CDR3: CASSALRETQYF. The CDR3 coding sequence is TGTGCCAGCAGTGCCCTTCGAGAGACCCAGTACTTC.

V and J are TRBV6-5 and TRBJ1-1; 10 nucleotides line up with TRBD1. Germline V gives CDR1 MNHEY, CDR2 SVGAGI. Trimming cost V 6 bases and J 4 bases; bases outside gene matches: 5. This CDR3 is 14 amino acids long. CDR3 coding DNA: TGTGCCAGCAGCCAATGGACAGGGGGCACTGAAGCTTTCTTT. Protein product: CASSQWTGGTEAFF.

The chain joins TRBV3-1 (or the pseudogene TRBV3-2) to TRBJ2-5; 9 bases fit TRBD2. The CDR3 totals 14 residues. After removal of 5 bases from V and 5 bases from J, the junction contained 6 bases not matched to a gene. Germline CDR1 reads LGHDT; CDR2 reads YNNKEL (reference sequence). CDR3 DNA sequence: TGTGCCAGCAGCACCCGGACTAGCGTGGAGACCCAGTACTTC. Residues: CASSTRTSVETQYF.

The chain carries TRBV5-5 and TRBJ1-4, with D hard to call. The CDR3 totals 14 residues. The V end lost 4 bases, the J end lost 4 bases, and 11 bases lay between the germline ends. CDR1 is SGHKS and CDR2 is YYEKEE in the germline V gene (reference sequence). CDR3 protein: CASSLAGNNEKLFF. The DNA for the CDR3 is TGTGCCAGCAGCCTTGCAGGCAATAATGAAAAACTGTTTTTT.

This sequence joins TRBV30 and TRBJ1-1, with a possible D match to TRBD1 (6 bases). Trimming left V 0 bases short and J 0 bases short, with 23 bases between. Germline V gene lookup returns CDR1 GTSNPN and CDR2 SVGIG (reference sequence). The CDR3 has 19 residues. The CDR3 loop reads CAWSVLRPVRGALNTEAFF. The CDR3, as DNA: TGTGCCTGGAGTGTTTTGCGGCCCGTCCGGGGGGCTTTGAACACTGAAGCTTTCTTT.

V is TRBV5-1 and J is TRBJ2-1, with D possibly TRBD1 on 6 matching bases. Germline V gives CDR1 SGHRS, CDR2 YFSETQ. This CDR3 is 15 amino acids long. V shed 0 bases and J shed 1 base, with 8 bases lying between them. Here the CDR3 DNA reads TGCGCCAGCAGCTTGGGCCAGGGGTCCTACAATGAGCAGTTCTTC. Protein: CASSLGQGSYNEQFF.

The rearrangement joins TRBV30 to TRBJ1-3; tentative D call: TRBD1 (5 bases). Trimming took off 6 bases at V and 4 bases at J, with 13 bases between the two ends. The CDR3 spans 13 residues. Germline-derived CDR1 and CDR2 are GTSNPN and SVGIG (reference sequence). CDR3: CACSQGSGNTIYF. CDR3 sequence (DNA): TGTGCCTGCTCCCAGGGCTCCGGAAACACCATATATTTT.

The chain has TRBV10-1 and TRBJ2-1; TRBD2 aligns across 9 bases. J gave up 4 bases and V 6 bases, and 10 bases lay outside the gene matches. The CDR3 is made up of 16 amino acids. From germline, CDR1 is WNHNN and CDR2 SYGVQD (reference sequence). The CDR3 DNA follows: TGCGCCAGCAGCGCTCCGAGCGGGGGGAAATACAATGAGCAGTTCTTC. Translation: CASSAPSGGKYNEQFF.

V usage is TRBV6-5 and J usage is TRBJ1-5, with unresolved D. In germline, CDR1 is MNHEY, CDR2 SVGAGI. V lost 8 bases to trimming and J lost 0 bases, with 11 bases between them. The CDR3 totals 14 residues. DNA of the CDR3: TGTGCCAGCGCAGTTTCAGATAGCAATCAGCCCCAGCATTTT. Its protein product is CASAVSDSNQPQHF.

CDR3 sequence reads: CASWGQGYEQYF. The CDR3 coding sequence is TGTGCCAGCTGGGGACAGGGGTACGAGCAGTACTTC. The chain has TRBV27 and TRBJ2-7; TRBD1 matches at 10 bases. CDR1 and CDR2 (germline): MNHEY, SMNVEV (reference sequence). The CDR3 spans 12 residues. Trimming removed 8 bases from V and 4 bases from J; junction bases left unmatched: 2.